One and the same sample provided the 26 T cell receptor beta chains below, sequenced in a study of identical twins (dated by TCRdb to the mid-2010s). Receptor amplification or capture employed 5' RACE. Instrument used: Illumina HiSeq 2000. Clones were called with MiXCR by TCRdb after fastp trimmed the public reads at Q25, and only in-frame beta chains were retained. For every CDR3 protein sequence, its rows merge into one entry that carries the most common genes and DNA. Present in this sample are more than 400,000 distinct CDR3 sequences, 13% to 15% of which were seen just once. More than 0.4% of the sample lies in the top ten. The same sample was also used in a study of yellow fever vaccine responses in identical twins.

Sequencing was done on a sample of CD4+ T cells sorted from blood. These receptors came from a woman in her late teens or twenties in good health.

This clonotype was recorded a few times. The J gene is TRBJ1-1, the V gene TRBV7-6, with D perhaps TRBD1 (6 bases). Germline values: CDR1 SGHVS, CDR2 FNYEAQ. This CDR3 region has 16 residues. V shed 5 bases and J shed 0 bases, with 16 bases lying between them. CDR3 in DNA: TGTGCCAGCAGCCTAGGGGGTGGGGAGATGAACACTGAAGCTTTCTTT. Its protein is CASSLGGGEMNTEAFF. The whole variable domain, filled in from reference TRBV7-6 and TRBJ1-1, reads GAGVSQSPRYKVTKRGQDVALRCDPISGHVSLYWYRQALGQGPEFLTYFNYEAQQDKSGLPNDRFSAERPEGSISTLTIQRTEQRDSAMYRCASSLGGGEMNTEAFFGQGTRLTVV.

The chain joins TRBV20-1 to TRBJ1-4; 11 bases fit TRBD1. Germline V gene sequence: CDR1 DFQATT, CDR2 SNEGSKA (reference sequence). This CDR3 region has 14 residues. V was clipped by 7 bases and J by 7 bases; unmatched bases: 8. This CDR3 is CSGLDGTGGEKLFF. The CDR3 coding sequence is TGCAGTGGGTTAGATGGGACAGGGGGTGAAAAACTGTTTTTT.

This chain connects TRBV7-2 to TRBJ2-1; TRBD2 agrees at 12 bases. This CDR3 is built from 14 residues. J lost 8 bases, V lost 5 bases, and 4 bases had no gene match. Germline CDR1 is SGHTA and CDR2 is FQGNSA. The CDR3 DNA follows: TGTGCCAGCAGCAAGACTAGCGGGAGCCATGAGCAGTTCTTC. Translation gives CASSKTSGSHEQFF.

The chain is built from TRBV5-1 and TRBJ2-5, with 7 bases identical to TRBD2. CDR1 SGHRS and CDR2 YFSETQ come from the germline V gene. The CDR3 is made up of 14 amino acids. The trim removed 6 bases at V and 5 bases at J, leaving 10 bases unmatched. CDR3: CASTLAQGGETQYF. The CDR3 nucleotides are TGCGCCAGCACCCTGGCGCAGGGAGGGGAGACCCAGTACTTC.

The CDR3 sequence: CASSPGGASNYGYTF. The DNA for the CDR3 is TGTGCCAGCTCACCAGGCGGGGCGTCTAACTATGGCTACACCTTC. The V call is TRBV18, the J call TRBJ1-2; a weak D match, TRBD1 (5 bases). CDR1 KGHSH and CDR2 LQKENI come from the germline V gene. The CDR3 has 15 amino acids. V was pared by 2 bases and J by 0 bases, with 10 bases between.

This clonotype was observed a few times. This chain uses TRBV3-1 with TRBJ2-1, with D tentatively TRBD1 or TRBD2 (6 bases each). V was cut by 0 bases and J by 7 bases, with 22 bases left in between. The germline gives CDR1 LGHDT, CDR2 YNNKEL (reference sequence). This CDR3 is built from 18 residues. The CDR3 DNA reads TGTGCCAGCAGCCAAGAGGTGGGACATGGGGGGAGTCTGAATGAGCAGTTCTTC. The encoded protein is CASSQEVGHGGSLNEQFF.

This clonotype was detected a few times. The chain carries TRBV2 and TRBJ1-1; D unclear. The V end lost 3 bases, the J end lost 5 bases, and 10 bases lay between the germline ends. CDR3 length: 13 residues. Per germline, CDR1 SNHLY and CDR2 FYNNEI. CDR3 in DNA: TGTGCCAGCAGTGATAGGACGACGACTGAAGCTTTCTTT. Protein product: CASSDRTTTEAFF.

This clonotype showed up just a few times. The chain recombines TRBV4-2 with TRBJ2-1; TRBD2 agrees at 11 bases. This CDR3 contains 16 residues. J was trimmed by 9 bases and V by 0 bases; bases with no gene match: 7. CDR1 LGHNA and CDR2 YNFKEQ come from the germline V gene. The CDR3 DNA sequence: TGTGCCAGCAGCCAAGATACTAGCGGGAGCCTCATTGAGCAGTTCTTC. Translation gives CASSQDTSGSLIEQFF.

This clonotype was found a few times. CDR3 sequence reads: CASRVDTGELFF. For the CDR3, the DNA is TGTGCCAGCAGGGTAGACACCGGGGAGCTGTTTTTT. The chain is built from TRBV2 and TRBJ2-2; D is uncertain. CDR1 is SNHLY, CDR2 FYNNEI, per germline. V lost 6 bases and J 3 bases, leaving 5 bases between the germline ends. This CDR3 is 12 amino acids long.

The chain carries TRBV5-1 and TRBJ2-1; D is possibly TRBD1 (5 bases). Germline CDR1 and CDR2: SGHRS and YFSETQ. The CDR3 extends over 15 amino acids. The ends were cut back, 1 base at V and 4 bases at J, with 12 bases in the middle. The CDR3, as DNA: TGCGCCAGCAGCTTGCTGGGGCAGATATACAATGAGCAGTTCTTC. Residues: CASSLLGQIYNEQFF.

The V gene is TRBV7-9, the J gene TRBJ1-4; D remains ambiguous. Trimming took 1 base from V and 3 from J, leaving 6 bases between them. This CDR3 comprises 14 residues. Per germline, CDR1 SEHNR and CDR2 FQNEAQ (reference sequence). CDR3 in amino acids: CASSLVGPNEKLFF. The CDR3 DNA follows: TGTGCCAGCAGCTTAGTTGGGCCTAATGAAAAACTGTTTTTT. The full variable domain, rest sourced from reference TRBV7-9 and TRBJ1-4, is DTGVSQNPRHKITKRGQNVTFRCDPISEHNRLYWYRQTLGQGPEFLTYFQNEAQLEKSRLLSDRFSAERPKGSFSTLEIQRTEQGDSAMYLCASSLVGPNEKLFFGSGTQLSVL.

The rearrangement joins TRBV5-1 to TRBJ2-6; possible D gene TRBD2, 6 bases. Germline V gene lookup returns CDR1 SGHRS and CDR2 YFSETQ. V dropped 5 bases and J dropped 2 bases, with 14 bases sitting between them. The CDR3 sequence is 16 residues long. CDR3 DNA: TGCGCCAGCAGTCAGGAAACGGGGGCTGGGGCCAACGTCCTGACTTTC. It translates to CASSQETGAGANVLTF.

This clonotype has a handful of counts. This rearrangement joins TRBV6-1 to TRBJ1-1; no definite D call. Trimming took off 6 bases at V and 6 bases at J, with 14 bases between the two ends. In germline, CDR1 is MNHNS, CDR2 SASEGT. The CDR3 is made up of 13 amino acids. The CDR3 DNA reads TGTGCCAGCAGAGACCGGGAGGGAGCTGAAGCTTTCTTT. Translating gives CASRDREGAEAFF.

The CDR3 sequence: CASSQEGTGGAWTEAFF. CDR3 sequence (DNA): TGTGCCAGCAGCCAAGAAGGGACAGGGGGCGCATGGACTGAAGCTTTCTTT. The gene calls are TRBV4-2 and TRBJ1-1, with 12 bases that match TRBD1. The CDR3 sequence is 17 residues long. J lost 5 bases, V lost 0 bases, and 7 bases had no gene match. Germline values: CDR1 LGHNA, CDR2 YNFKEQ.

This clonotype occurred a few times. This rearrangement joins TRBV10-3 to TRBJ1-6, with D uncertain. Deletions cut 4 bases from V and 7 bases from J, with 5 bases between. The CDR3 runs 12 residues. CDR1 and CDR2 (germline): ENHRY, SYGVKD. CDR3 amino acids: CAISGPNSPLHF. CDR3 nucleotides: TGTGCCATCAGTGGGCCCAATTCACCCCTCCACTTT.

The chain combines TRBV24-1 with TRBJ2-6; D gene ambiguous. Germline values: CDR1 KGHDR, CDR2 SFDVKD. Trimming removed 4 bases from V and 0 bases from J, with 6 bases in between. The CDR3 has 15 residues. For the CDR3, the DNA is TGTGCCACCAGTGACCGTTACTCTGGGGCCAACGTCCTGACTTTC. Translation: CATSDRYSGANVLTF.

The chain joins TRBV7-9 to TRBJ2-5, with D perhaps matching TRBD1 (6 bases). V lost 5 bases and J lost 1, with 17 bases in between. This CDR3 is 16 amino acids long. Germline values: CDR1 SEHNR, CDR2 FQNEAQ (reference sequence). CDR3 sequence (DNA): TGTGCCAGCAGCGGGGGACCGGGACAAGTCCAAGAGACCCAGTACTTC. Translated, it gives CASSGGPGQVQETQYF.

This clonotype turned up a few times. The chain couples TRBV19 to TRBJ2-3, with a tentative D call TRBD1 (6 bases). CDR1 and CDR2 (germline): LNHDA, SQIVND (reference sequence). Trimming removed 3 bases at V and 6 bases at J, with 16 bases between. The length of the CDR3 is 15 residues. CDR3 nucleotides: TGTGCCAGTAGTATCATGGGACATACTAGGGATACGCAGTATTTT. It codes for CASSIMGHTRDTQYF. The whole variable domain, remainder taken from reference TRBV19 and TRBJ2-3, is DGGITQSPKYLFRKEGQNVTLSCEQNLNHDAMYWYRQDPGQGLRLIYYSQIVNDFQKGDIAEGYSVSREKKESFPLTVTSAQKNPTAFYLCASSIMGHTRDTQYFGPGTRLTVL.

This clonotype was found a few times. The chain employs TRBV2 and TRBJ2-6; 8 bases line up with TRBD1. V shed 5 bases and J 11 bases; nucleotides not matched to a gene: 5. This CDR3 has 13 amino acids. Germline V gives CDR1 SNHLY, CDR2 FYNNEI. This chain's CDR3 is CASSYRGTDVLTF. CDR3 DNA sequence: TGTGCCAGCAGTTACAGGGGGACTGACGTCCTGACTTTC.

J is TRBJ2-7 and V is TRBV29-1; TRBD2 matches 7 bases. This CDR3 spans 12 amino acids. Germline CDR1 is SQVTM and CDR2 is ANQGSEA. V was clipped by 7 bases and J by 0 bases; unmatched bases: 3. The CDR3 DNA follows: TGCAGCGCTGGGGGGGACTCCTACGAGCAGTACTTC. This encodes CSAGGDSYEQYF.

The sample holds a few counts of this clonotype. The CDR3 loop is CASSQGESYNEQFF. In DNA, the CDR3 is TGCGCCAGCAGCCAGGGGGAATCCTACAATGAGCAGTTCTTC. The V gene is TRBV5-1, the J gene TRBJ2-1; TRBD1 matches 7 bases. In germline, CDR1 is SGHRS, CDR2 YFSETQ. CDR3 size: 14 residues. V lost 4 bases, J lost 1 base, and 2 bases stayed unmatched.

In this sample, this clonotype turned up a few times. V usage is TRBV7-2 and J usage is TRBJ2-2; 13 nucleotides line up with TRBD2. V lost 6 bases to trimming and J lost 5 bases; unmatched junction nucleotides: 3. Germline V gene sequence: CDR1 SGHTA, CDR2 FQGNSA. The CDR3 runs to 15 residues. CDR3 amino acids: CASRSGLAGTGELFF. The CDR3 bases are TGTGCCAGCAGATCGGGACTAGCGGGAACCGGGGAGCTGTTTTTT.

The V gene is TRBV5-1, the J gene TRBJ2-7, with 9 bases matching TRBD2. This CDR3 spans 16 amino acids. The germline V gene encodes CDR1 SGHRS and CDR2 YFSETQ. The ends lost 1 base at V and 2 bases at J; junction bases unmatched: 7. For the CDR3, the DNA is TGCGCCAGCAGCTTGTCCCTAGCGGGATCAACCTACGAGCAGTACTTC. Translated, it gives CASSLSLAGSTYEQYF.

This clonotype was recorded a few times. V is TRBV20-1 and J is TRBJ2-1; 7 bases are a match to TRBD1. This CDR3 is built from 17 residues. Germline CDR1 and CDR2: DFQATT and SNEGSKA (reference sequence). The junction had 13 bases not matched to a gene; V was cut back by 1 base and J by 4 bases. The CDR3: CSARGEGQPNPYNEQFF. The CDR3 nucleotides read TGCAGTGCTAGAGGTGAGGGACAGCCGAACCCTTACAATGAGCAGTTCTTC.

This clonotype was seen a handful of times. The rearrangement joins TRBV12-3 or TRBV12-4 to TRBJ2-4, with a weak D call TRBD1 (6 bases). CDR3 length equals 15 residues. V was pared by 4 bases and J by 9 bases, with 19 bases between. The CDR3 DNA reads TGTGCCAGCAGTTCATCAGGGGCCCTAGCTTTCATTCAGTACTTC. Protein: CASSSSGALAFIQYF.

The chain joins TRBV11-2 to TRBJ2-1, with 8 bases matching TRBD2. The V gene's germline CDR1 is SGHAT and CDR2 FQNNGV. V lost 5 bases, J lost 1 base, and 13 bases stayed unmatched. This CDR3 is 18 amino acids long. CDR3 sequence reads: CASSLKARLASSYNEQFF. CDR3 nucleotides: TGTGCCAGCAGCCTAAAAGCGAGACTAGCGAGTTCCTACAATGAGCAGTTCTTC.